The next 9 T cell receptor beta chains were all read from a single sample in a study of glioma-infiltrating T cells after dendritic cell vaccination. The repertoire was sequenced with immunoSEQ multiplex PCR; TCRdb's copy has only in-frame clones and lacks some. The table shows about 95,000 clones, with 85% to 90% occurring only once. Specimen: blood, collected before dendritic cell vaccination. These receptors were collected from a human donor with glioblastoma.

The rearrangement joins TRBV9 to TRBJ2-5, with 9 bases aligning to TRBD2. V lost 2 bases, J lost 4 bases, and 3 bases stayed unmatched. This CDR3 contains 14 residues. Germline V lookup: CDR1 SGDLS, CDR2 YYNGEE. CDR3 amino acids: CASSVIAGAETQYF. CDR3 sequence (DNA): TGTGCCAGCAGCGTTATAGCGGGAGCAGAGACCCAGTACTTC.

V gene TRBV6-5 combines with J gene TRBJ1-1; 10 bases match TRBD1. The V segment lost 6 bases and the J segment 6 bases; nucleotides outside the gene matches: 7. Germline values: CDR1 MNHEY, CDR2 SVGAGI. The length of the CDR3 is 14 residues. The CDR3 spells CASRIRGQGSEAFF. The CDR3 region has the DNA TGTGCCAGCAGAATCCGGGGACAGGGGTCTGAAGCTTTCTTT.

The rearrangement uses TRBV19 and TRBJ1-3; D is uncertain. The germline V and J ends were trimmed by 4 bases and 0 bases, with 10 bases remaining between them. Germline CDR1 is LNHDA and CDR2 is SQIVND (reference sequence). This CDR3 has 15 residues. CDR3 sequence: CASSNAPSSGNTIYF. CDR3 bases: TGTGCCAGTAGTAACGCGCCGAGCTCTGGAAACACCATATATTTT.

The J gene is TRBJ1-2, the V gene TRBV6-1; D ambiguous. Trimming stripped 0 bases from V and 4 bases from J, with 6 bases between. The CDR3 has 13 amino acids. Germline CDR1 and CDR2: MNHNS and SASEGT. CDR3 protein: CASSEARGYGYTF. CDR3 sequence (DNA): TGTGCCAGCAGTGAAGCGCGCGGCTATGGCTACACCTTC.

This clone has just a few counts. The chain has TRBV7-9 and TRBJ1-4, with D uncertain. This CDR3 comprises 14 residues. CDR1 and CDR2 (germline): SEHNR, FQNEAQ (reference sequence). Trimming left V 5 bases short and J 3 bases short, with 10 bases between. Here the CDR3 reads CASSLDTSNEKLFF. CDR3 nucleotides: TGTGCCAGCAGCCTTGACACCTCTAATGAAAAACTGTTTTTT.

This chain uses TRBV10-2 with TRBJ2-5, with 10 bases lining up with TRBD1. Germline V gene sequence: CDR1 WSHSY, CDR2 SAAADI. Unmatched junction bases numbered 10, after V lost 5 bases and J lost 7 bases. The CDR3 is 15 residues long. CDR3 loop: CASSIGQGGKGTQYF. As DNA, the CDR3 is TGCGCCAGCAGTATCGGACAGGGGGGGAAAGGGACCCAGTACTTC.

The genes are TRBV6-1 and TRBJ2-5; 10 bases align to TRBD2. Per the germline V gene, CDR1 is MNHNS and CDR2 is SASEGT. V lost 1 base and J lost 7; bases outside the gene matches: 9. CDR3 size: 16 residues. For the CDR3, the DNA is TGTGCCAGCAGTGAAGAAGGATTAGCGGGAGGTGGGACCCAGTACTTC. Its translation is CASSEEGLAGGGTQYF.

This chain uses TRBV9 with TRBJ2-5, with TRBD2 identical over 14 bases. Germline trimming cut 4 bases from V and 4 bases from J; bases unmatched to any gene: 6. CDR1 is SGDLS and CDR2 is YYNGEE in the germline V gene. The CDR3 is 16 amino acids. The CDR3 nucleotides are TGTGCCAGCAGCCCCGGGACTAGCGGGAGTTTAGAGACCCAGTACTTC. As protein: CASSPGTSGSLETQYF.

The V and J genes are TRBV5-1 and TRBJ2-1; the match to TRBD1 covers 9 bases. J was trimmed by 3 bases and V by 3 bases; bases with no gene match: 4. CDR3 length: 15 amino acids. Germline CDR1 reads SGHRS; CDR2 reads YFSETQ. The CDR3 DNA reads as TGCGCCAGCAGCTCGGGACAGGGAAGCTACAATGAGCAGTTCTTC. Its translation: CASSSGQGSYNEQFF.